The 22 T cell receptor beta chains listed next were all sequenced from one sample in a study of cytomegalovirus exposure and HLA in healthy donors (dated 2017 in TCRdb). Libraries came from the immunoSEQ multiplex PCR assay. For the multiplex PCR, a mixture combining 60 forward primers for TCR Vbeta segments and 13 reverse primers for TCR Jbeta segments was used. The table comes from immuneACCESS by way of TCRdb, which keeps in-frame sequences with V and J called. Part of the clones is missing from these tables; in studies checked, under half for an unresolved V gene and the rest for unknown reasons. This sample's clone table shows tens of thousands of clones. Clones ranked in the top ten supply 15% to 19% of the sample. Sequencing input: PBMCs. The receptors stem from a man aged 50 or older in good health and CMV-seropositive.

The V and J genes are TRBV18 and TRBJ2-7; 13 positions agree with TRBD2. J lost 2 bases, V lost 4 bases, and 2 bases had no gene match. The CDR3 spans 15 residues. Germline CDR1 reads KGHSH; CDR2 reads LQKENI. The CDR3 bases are TGTGCCAGCTCACAGACTAGCGGGAGGCCCTACGAGCAGTACTTC. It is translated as CASSQTSGRPYEQYF. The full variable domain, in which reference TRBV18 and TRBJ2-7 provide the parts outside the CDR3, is NAGVMQNPRHLVRRRGQEARLRCSPMKGHSHVYWYRQLPEEGLKFMVYLQKENIIDESGMPKERFSAEFPKEGPSILRIQQVVRGDSAAYFCASSQTSGRPYEQYFGPGTRLTVT.

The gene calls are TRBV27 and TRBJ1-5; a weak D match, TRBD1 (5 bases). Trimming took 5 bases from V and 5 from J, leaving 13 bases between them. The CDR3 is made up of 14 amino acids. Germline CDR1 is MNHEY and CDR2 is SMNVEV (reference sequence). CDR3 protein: CASSARVGDQPQHF. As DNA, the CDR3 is TGTGCCAGCAGTGCCAGGGTAGGGGATCAGCCCCAGCATTTT.

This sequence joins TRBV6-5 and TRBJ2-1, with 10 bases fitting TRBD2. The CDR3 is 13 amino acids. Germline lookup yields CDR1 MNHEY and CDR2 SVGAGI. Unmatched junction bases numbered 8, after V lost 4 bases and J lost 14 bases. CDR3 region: CASSSGLAGVEFF. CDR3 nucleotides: TGTGCCAGCAGTTCCGGGCTAGCGGGAGTAGAGTTCTTC.

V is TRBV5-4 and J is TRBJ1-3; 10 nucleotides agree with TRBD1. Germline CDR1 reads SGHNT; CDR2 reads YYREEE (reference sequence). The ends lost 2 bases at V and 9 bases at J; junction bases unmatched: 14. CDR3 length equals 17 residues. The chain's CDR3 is CASSLNTGTGVYGTIYF. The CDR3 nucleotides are TGTGCCAGCAGCTTAAACACCGGGACAGGGGTTTACGGCACCATATATTTT. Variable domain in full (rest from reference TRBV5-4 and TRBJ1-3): ETGVTQSPTHLIKTRGQQVTLRCSSQSGHNTVSWYQQALGQGPQFIFQYYREEENGRGNFPPRFSGLQFPNYSSELNVNALELDDSALYLCASSLNTGTGVYGTIYFGEGSWLTVV.

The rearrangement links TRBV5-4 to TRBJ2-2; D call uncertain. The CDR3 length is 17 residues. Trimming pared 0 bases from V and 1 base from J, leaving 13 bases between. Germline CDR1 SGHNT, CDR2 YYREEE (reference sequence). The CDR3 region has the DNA TGTGCCAGCAGCTTGGACTCTCAAACCGTGAACACCGGGGAGCTGTTTTTT. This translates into CASSLDSQTVNTGELFF.

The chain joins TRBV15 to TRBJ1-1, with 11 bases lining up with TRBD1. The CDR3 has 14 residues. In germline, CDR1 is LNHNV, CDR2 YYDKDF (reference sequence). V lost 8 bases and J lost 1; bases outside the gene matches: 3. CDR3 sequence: CATGDRGTNTEAFF. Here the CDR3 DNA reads TGTGCCACCGGGGACAGGGGGACGAACACTGAAGCTTTCTTT.

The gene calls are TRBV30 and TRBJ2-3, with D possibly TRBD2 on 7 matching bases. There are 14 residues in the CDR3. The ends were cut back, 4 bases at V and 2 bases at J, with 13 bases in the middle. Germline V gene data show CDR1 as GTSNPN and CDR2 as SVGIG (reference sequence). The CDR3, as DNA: TGTGCCTGGAAGAGGGGGGGACTCACAGATACGCAGTATTTT. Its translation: CAWKRGGLTDTQYF.

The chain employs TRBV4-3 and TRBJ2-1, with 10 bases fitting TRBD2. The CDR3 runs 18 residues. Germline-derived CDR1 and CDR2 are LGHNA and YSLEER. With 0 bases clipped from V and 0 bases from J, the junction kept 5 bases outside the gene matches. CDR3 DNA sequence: TGCGCCAGCAGCCAAGATCCCGCTAGCGGGAGCTCCTACAATGAGCAGTTCTTC. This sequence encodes CASSQDPASGSSYNEQFF.

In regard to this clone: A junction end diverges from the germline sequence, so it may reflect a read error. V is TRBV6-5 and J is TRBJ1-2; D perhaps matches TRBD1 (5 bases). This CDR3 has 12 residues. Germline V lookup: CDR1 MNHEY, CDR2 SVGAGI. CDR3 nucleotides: TGTGCCAGCAGTCGGCCCGGGGGGAGCTGGGCCTTC. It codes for CASSRPGGSWAF.

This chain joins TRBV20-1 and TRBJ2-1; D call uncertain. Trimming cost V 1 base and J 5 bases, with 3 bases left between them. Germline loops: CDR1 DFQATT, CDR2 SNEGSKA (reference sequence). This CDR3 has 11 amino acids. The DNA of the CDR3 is TGCAGTGCTAGAGCGGACAATGAGCAGTTCTTC. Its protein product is CSARADNEQFF.

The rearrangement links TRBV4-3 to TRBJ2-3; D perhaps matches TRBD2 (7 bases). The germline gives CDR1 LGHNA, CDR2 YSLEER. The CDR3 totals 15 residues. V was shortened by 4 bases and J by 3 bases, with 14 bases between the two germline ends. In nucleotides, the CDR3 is TGCGCCAGCAGCCGGAGGGGGGGAGAGACAGATACGCAGTATTTT. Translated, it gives CASSRRGGETDTQYF.

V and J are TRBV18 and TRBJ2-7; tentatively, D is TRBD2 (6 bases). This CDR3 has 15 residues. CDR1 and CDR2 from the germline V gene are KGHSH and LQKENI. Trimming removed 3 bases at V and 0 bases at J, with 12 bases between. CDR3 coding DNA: TGTGCCAGCTCACCGTCTAGCGCAAGCTCCTACGAGCAGTACTTC. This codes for CASSPSSASSYEQYF.

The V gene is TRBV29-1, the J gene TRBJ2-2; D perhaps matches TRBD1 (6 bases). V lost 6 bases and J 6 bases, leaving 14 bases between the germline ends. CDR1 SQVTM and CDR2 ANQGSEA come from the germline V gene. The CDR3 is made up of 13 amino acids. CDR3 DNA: TGCAGCGTCCTACACCCAGGGGCCGGGGAGCTGTTTTTT. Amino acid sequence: CSVLHPGAGELFF.

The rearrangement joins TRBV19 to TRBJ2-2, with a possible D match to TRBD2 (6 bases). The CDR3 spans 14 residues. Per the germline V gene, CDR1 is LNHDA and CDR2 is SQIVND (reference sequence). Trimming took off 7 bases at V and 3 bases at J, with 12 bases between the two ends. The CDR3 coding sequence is TGTGCCAGTAAGCAAAGGGAGGACACCGGGGAGCTGTTTTTT. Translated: CASKQREDTGELFF.

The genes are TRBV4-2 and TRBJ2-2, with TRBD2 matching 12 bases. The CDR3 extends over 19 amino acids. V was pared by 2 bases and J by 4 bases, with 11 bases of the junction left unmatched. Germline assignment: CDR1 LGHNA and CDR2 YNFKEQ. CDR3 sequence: CASSQRTSGAGGSTGELFF. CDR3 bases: TGTGCCAGCAGCCAAAGGACTAGCGGGGCCGGGGGGAGCACCGGGGAGCTGTTTTTT.

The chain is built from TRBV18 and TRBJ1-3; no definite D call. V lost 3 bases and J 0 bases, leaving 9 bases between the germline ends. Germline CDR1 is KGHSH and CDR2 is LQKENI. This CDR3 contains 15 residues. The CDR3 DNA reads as TGTGCCAGCTCACCCACAGCAAGCTCTGGAAACACCATATATTTT. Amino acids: CASSPTASSGNTIYF.

The CDR3 is CAYDSAGEKLFF. The CDR3 DNA reads TGTGCCTACGATTCGGCAGGGGAAAAACTGTTTTTT. The chain has TRBV30 and TRBJ1-4; D perhaps matches TRBD1 (5 bases). This CDR3 contains 12 residues. V shed 7 bases and J shed 8 bases, with 14 bases lying between them. Germline values: CDR1 GTSNPN, CDR2 SVGIG (reference sequence). The whole variable domain, filled in from reference TRBV30 and TRBJ1-4, reads SQTIHQWPATLVQPVGSPLSLECTVEGTSNPNLYWYRQAAGRGLQLLFYSVGIGQISSEVPQNLSASRPQDRQFILSSKKLLLSDSGFYLCAYDSAGEKLFFGSGTQLSVL.

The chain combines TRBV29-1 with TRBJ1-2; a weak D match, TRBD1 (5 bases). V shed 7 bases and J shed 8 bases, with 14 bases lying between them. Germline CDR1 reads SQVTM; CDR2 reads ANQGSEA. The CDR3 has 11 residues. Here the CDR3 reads CSARALGGYTF. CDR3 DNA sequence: TGCAGCGCCAGGGCCCTGGGAGGCTACACCTTC.

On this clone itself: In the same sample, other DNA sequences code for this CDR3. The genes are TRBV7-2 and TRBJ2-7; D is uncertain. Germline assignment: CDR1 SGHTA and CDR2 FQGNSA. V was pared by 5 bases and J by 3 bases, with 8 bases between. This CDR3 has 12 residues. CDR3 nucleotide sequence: TGTGCCAGCAGCCCGGGTGGCTACGAGCAGTACTTC. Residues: CASSPGGYEQYF.

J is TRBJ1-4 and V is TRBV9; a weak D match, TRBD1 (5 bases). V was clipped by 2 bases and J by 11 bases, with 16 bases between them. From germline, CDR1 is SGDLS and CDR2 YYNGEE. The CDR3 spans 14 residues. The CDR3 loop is CASSVGRGWDKLFF. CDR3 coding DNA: TGTGCCAGCAGCGTCGGGAGGGGTTGGGATAAACTGTTTTTT.

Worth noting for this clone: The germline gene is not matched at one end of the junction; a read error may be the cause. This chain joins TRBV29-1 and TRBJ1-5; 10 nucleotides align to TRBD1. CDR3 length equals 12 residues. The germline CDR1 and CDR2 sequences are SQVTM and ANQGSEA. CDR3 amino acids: CSVEDRGRVLHF. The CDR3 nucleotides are TGCAGCGTCGAAGACAGGGGGCGGGTACTGCATTTT.

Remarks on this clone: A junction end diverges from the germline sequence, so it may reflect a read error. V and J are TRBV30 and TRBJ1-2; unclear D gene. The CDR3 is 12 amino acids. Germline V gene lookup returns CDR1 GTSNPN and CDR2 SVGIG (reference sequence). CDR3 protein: CAWARGPHGYSF. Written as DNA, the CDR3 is TGTGCCTGGGCCAGAGGTCCGCATGGCTACTCCTTC.